This T cell receptor (beta chain) was captured in a study of T cell changes during pregnancy in multiple sclerosis. This table comes from immunoSEQ multiplex PCR, and its TCRdb copy is limited to in-frame clones, with some not included. The sample carries some 90,000 clones, 91% recorded once. V gave up 6 bases and J gave up 5 bases, with 11 bases separating them. The CDR3 spans 13 residues. Germline V lookup: CDR1 MNHNY, CDR2 SVGAGI (reference sequence). The sequence was collected from a female donor in good health, enrolled as a control in a pregnancy study. The chain carries TRBV6-6 and TRBJ1-5; the D gene is possibly TRBD1 (6 bases). Sequencing used peripheral blood, obtained after pregnancy. CDR3 region: CASSREGDQPQHF. CDR3 coding DNA: TGTGCCAGCAGCCGGGAGGGGGATCAGCCCCAGCATTTT.